This T cell receptor beta chain was captured in a study of cytomegalovirus exposure and HLA in healthy donors. In germline, CDR1 is MNHNS, CDR2 SASEGT. Germline trimming cut 4 bases from V and 6 bases from J; bases unmatched to any gene: 5. This CDR3 has 15 amino acids. PCR primers comprised 60 Vbeta and 13 Jbeta primers. Produced via immunoSEQ multiplex PCR; TCRdb's table is partial and in-frame only. This sample has roughly 150,000 clones, with around 86% found just once. The sequencing input was PBMCs. This chain links TRBV6-1 with TRBJ2-2; 10 bases align to TRBD1. The clonotype originates from a girl aged 2-9 years in good health and CMV-seropositive. CDR3 region: CASSATGGVPGELFF. CDR3 DNA: TGTGCCAGCAGTGCGACAGGGGGCGTCCCCGGGGAGCTGTTTTTT.